Following are 24 T cell receptor beta chains from one sample sequenced in a study of radiotherapy plus CTLA-4 blockade in lung cancer. Data came from immunoSEQ multiplex PCR; TCRdb stores just in-frame clones and leaves some out. Of 95,000 to 150,000 clones detected, around 89% appear once; the ten largest clones hold approximately 6.6%. Sequencing was performed on peripheral blood, taken from a patient treated with radiotherapy plus ipilimumab. The receptors were gathered from a human donor with non-small cell lung cancer that progressed on radiotherapy plus ipilimumab.

V gene TRBV28 combines with J gene TRBJ1-2; weak D call: TRBD1 (5 bases). The germline V gene encodes CDR1 MDHEN and CDR2 SYDVKM. The V gene lost 4 bases and the J gene lost 5 bases, with 5 bases spanning the gap. The CDR3 sequence is 11 residues long. The CDR3 here is CASSSGYGYTF. The CDR3 nucleotides are TGTGCCAGCAGTTCAGGGTATGGCTACACCTTC.

The chain recombines TRBV29-1 with TRBJ1-2; D is undetermined. V lost 2 bases and J 4 bases, leaving 14 bases between the germline ends. Germline V CDR1 and CDR2: SQVTM, ANQGSEA. This CDR3 is built from 14 residues. The CDR3 spells CSVEQSGQRYGYTF. The CDR3 nucleotides are TGCAGCGTTGAACAGTCCGGGCAGCGCTATGGCTACACCTTC.

V gene TRBV14 combines with J gene TRBJ2-5; D may match TRBD1 or TRBD2 (5 bases each). CDR1 is SGHDN, CDR2 FVKESK, per germline. Trimming cost V 10 bases and J 3 bases, with 21 bases left between them. This CDR3 has 15 residues. The CDR3 region is CATKGDGQLKETQYF. The CDR3 DNA reads TGTGCCACCAAAGGGGACGGCCAATTAAAAGAGACCCAGTACTTC.

The chain carries TRBV6-5 and TRBJ2-1, with a weak D call TRBD2 (5 bases). Germline CDR1 is MNHEY and CDR2 is SVGAGI. Between the trimmed V and J ends, which lost 2 bases and 0 bases, there was a span of 8 bases. CDR3 length equals 15 residues. This chain's CDR3 is CASSYAGSSYNEQFF. The DNA of the CDR3 is TGTGCCAGCAGTTACGCGGGTAGCTCCTACAATGAGCAGTTCTTC.

The V and J genes are TRBV15 and TRBJ1-5, with D hard to call. Trimming took 0 bases from V and 6 from J, leaving 15 bases between them. Per germline, CDR1 LNHNV and CDR2 YYDKDF (reference sequence). The CDR3 runs to 16 residues. The DNA of the CDR3 is TGTGCCACCAGCAGAGATCATGTAGGGCCCGGTCAGCCCCAGCATTTT. Protein: CATSRDHVGPGQPQHF.

The genes are TRBV5-8 and TRBJ1-4; no clear D. This CDR3 has 14 amino acids. Trimming pared 1 base from V and 4 bases from J, leaving 8 bases between. Germline V gene sequence: CDR1 SGHTS, CDR2 YDEGEE. Here the CDR3 reads CASSLYRDNEKLFF. CDR3 nucleotide sequence: TGTGCCAGCAGCTTGTATAGGGATAATGAAAAACTGTTTTTT.

V and J are TRBV5-1 and TRBJ2-2; D may be TRBD1 or TRBD2 (5 bases each). V lost 7 bases and J lost 2, with 12 bases in between. The CDR3 totals 14 residues. Germline V gives CDR1 SGHRS, CDR2 YFSETQ. CDR3 sequence: CASSGTSNTGELFF. CDR3 DNA: TGCGCCAGCTCCGGGACCTCTAACACCGGGGAGCTGTTTTTT.

This clone was seen only once. V gene TRBV27 combines with J gene TRBJ2-3; 9 nucleotides agree with TRBD1. CDR3 length: 16 residues. In germline, CDR1 is MNHEY, CDR2 SMNVEV (reference sequence). Losses at the gene ends were 6 bases for V and 2 bases for J; bases not matched to a gene: 9. The DNA of the CDR3 is TGTGCCAGCAGCCTACGGGGGACAGGGAACACAGATACGCAGTATTTT. It translates to CASSLRGTGNTDTQYF.

This clone appeared once. V and J are TRBV28 and TRBJ2-1; D gene uncertain. This CDR3 has 13 residues. From germline, CDR1 is MDHEN and CDR2 SYDVKM. The V end was cut by 5 bases, the J end by 6 bases, with 11 bases between. The CDR3 DNA reads as TGTGCCAGCAGTATCCGGGTTCCCAATGAGCAGTTCTTC. Translation: CASSIRVPNEQFF.

This clone was recorded once. One end of the junction does not line up with germline, which may come from a read error. CDR3 DNA: TGTGCTAGCAGTTCTGAGTTCACAGATACGCAGTATTTT. It translates to CASSSEFTDTQYF. The chain uses TRBV7-7 and TRBJ2-3; no definite D call. From germline, CDR1 is SSHAT and CDR2 FNYEAQ (reference sequence). The CDR3 spans 13 residues. The full variable domain, its missing parts supplied by reference TRBV7-7 and TRBJ2-3, is GAGVSQSPRYKVTKRGQDVTLRCDPISSHATLYWYQQALGQGPEFLTYFNYEAQPDKSGLPSDRFSAERPEGSISTLTIQRTEQRDSAMYRCASSSEFTDTQYFGPGTRLTVL.

The chain couples TRBV18 to TRBJ2-1; tentatively, D is TRBD2 (5 bases). The V gene lost 1 base and the J gene lost 0 bases, with 10 bases spanning the gap. The CDR3 sequence is 16 residues long. CDR1 is KGHSH and CDR2 is LQKENI in the germline V gene. The CDR3 DNA sequence: TGTGCCAGCTCACCACTTGAGGGTAGCTCCTACAATGAGCAGTTCTTC. It specifies CASSPLEGSSYNEQFF.

This rearrangement joins TRBV19 to TRBJ2-1, with D maybe TRBD2 (5 bases). The CDR3 has 13 amino acids. Deletions cut 0 bases from V and 9 bases from J, with 9 bases between. Per the germline V gene, CDR1 is LNHDA and CDR2 is SQIVND (reference sequence). The CDR3 DNA is TGTGCCAGTAGTATAGATTGGCGGGTTGAGCAGTTCTTC. Protein product: CASSIDWRVEQFF. The full variable domain, with the rest looked up from reference TRBV19 and TRBJ2-1, is DGGITQSPKYLFRKEGQNVTLSCEQNLNHDAMYWYRQDPGQGLRLIYYSQIVNDFQKGDIAEGYSVSREKKESFPLTVTSAQKNPTAFYLCASSIDWRVEQFFGPGTRLTVL.

This chain uses TRBV18 with TRBJ2-5; no reliable D call. CDR3 size: 14 residues. Germline V gene lookup returns CDR1 KGHSH and CDR2 LQKENI. V lost 3 bases, J lost 5 bases, and 13 bases lay in between. In DNA, the CDR3 is TGTGCCAGCTCACCCTTGACTGCTCGGGAGACCCAGTACTTC. This sequence encodes CASSPLTARETQYF.

The chain links TRBV9 to TRBJ2-3; D remains ambiguous. This CDR3 is 14 amino acids long. Germline V gives CDR1 SGDLS, CDR2 YYNGEE. V was pared by 4 bases and J by 0 bases, with 9 bases between. The CDR3 loop reads CASSYDGSTDTQYF. CDR3 nucleotide sequence: TGTGCCAGCAGCTATGATGGGAGCACAGATACGCAGTATTTT.

The CDR3 region has the DNA TGTGCCAGCAGCTTTGACAGACACACTGAAGCTTTCTTT. This encodes CASSFDRHTEAFF. The chain has TRBV6-5 and TRBJ1-1; D might be TRBD1 (5 bases). CDR1 and CDR2 (germline): MNHEY, SVGAGI. The CDR3 totals 13 residues. V was pared by 6 bases and J by 3 bases, with 11 bases between.

This chain connects TRBV28 to TRBJ1-1, with D hard to call. The V end lost 3 bases, the J end lost 3 bases, and 2 bases lay between the germline ends. This CDR3 is 11 amino acids long. The germline V gene has CDR1 MDHEN and CDR2 SYDVKM. The CDR3 region is CASSLDTEAFF. For the CDR3, the DNA is TGTGCCAGCAGTTTGGACACTGAAGCTTTCTTT.

The CDR3 spells CASSTTVTGNTIYF. DNA for the CDR3: TGTGCCAGTAGTACGACAGTTACAGGAAACACCATATATTTT. The chain employs TRBV19 and TRBJ1-3; possible D gene TRBD1, 5 bases. V shed 4 bases and J shed 4 bases, with 11 bases lying between them. CDR1 and CDR2 from the germline V gene are LNHDA and SQIVND (reference sequence). The CDR3 has 14 residues.

This chain uses TRBV5-4 with TRBJ1-2; possibly TRBD1 for D (5 bases). Trimming took off 5 bases at V and 3 bases at J, with 11 bases between the two ends. The CDR3 has 13 amino acids. The germline V gene has CDR1 SGHNT and CDR2 YYREEE (reference sequence). The CDR3: CASSRDSYYGYTF. The CDR3 region has the DNA TGTGCCAGCAGTCGAGACAGCTACTATGGCTACACCTTC.

The genes are TRBV5-1 and TRBJ1-1; 7 nucleotides line up with TRBD1. CDR3 length: 14 residues. Germline lookup yields CDR1 SGHRS and CDR2 YFSETQ. Unmatched junction bases numbered 4, after V lost 4 bases and J lost 1 base. The CDR3 nucleotides read TGCGCCAGCAGCAAAAGACAGGGGAACACTGAAGCTTTCTTT. Amino acids: CASSKRQGNTEAFF.

The rearrangement joins TRBV7-2 to TRBJ1-2; D is ambiguous. Trimming left V 5 bases short and J 2 bases short, with 9 bases between. From germline, CDR1 is SGHTA and CDR2 FQGNSA. The CDR3 loop spans 13 amino acids. The CDR3 protein is CASSPPQNYGYTF. In DNA form, the CDR3 reads TGTGCCAGCAGCCCCCCACAGAACTATGGCTACACCTTC.

The V gene is TRBV12-5, the J gene TRBJ2-2; no reliable D call. The CDR3 spans 16 residues. V shed 2 bases and J shed 3 bases, with 13 bases lying between them. CDR1 is LGHNT and CDR2 is FRNRAP in the germline V gene. The CDR3 here is CASGLWVGSDTGELFF. CDR3 nucleotide sequence: TGTGCTAGTGGTTTGTGGGTGGGATCGGACACCGGGGAGCTGTTTTTT.

This rearrangement joins TRBV4-1 to TRBJ2-3; maybe TRBD1 (7 bases). The V and J ends lost 5 bases and 0 bases respectively, with 24 bases between them. The CDR3 runs to 19 residues. The germline V gene encodes CDR1 MGHRA and CDR2 YSYEKL. CDR3 residues: CASSLRDSQMDYSTDTQYF. In DNA, the CDR3 is TGCGCCAGCAGCTTAAGGGACAGCCAAATGGACTATAGCACAGATACGCAGTATTTT.

J is TRBJ1-1 and V is TRBV4-1; the D is unclear. There are 14 residues in the CDR3. The ends were cut back, 3 bases at V and 0 bases at J, with 8 bases in the middle. Germline assignment: CDR1 MGHRA and CDR2 YSYEKL. The CDR3 sequence: CASSQGIMNTEAFF. CDR3 nucleotides: TGCGCCAGCAGCCAGGGAATAATGAACACTGAAGCTTTCTTT.

The chain uses TRBV6-5 and TRBJ2-7; 7 nucleotides agree with TRBD1. Germline assignment: CDR1 MNHEY and CDR2 SVGAGI. The CDR3 consists of 14 residues. V lost 6 bases and J lost 3; bases outside the gene matches: 8. The CDR3 region is CASSYTGALYEQYF. The CDR3 nucleotides read TGTGCCAGCAGCTATACAGGGGCCCTCTACGAGCAGTACTTC.